These 29 T cell receptor beta chains came from one sample sequenced in a study of Ad26.COV2.S vaccination and SARS-CoV-2 variants. Sequencing used immunoSEQ multiplex PCR; TCRdb keeps in-frame clones, though not all of them. Of some 420,000 clones listed, over 75% are singletons. Treatment here: 19 received Ad26.COV2.S at low or high dose, single or two shots; about 5 received placebo; per-sample allocation not given. Material that was analyzed had been drawn on day 63 after the first vaccine or placebo injection. The specimen was peripheral blood, collected in a trial of Ad26.COV2.S vaccine versus placebo. These receptors all stem from a person aged 18-65 years who received the Ad26.COV2.S COVID-19 vaccine or a placebo.

The chain employs TRBV19 and TRBJ1-5; the D gene is possibly TRBD1 (6 bases). The CDR3 runs to 15 residues. Looked up from germline, CDR1 is LNHDA and CDR2 is SQIVND (reference sequence). V was cut by 8 bases and J by 1 base, with 15 bases left in between. The DNA of the CDR3 is TGTGCCAGTGATGGGGGGGGCTTGAGCAATCAGCCCCAGCATTTT. The encoded protein is CASDGGGLSNQPQHF.

CDR3 in amino acids: CASSPTRGYRDEQFF. CDR3 nucleotides: TGTGCCAGCAGCCCTACTAGGGGCTATAGGGATGAGCAGTTCTTC. This chain uses TRBV7-9 with TRBJ2-1; D assignment may be TRBD1 or TRBD2 (5 bases each). This CDR3 spans 15 amino acids. Trimming removed 5 bases at V and 8 bases at J, with 19 bases between. CDR1 SEHNR and CDR2 FQNEAQ come from the germline V gene (reference sequence).

The V and J genes are TRBV28 and TRBJ2-2; 8 bases line up with TRBD2. The CDR3 has 15 residues. CDR1 and CDR2 (germline): MDHEN, SYDVKM. Trimming cost V 5 bases and J 3 bases; bases outside gene matches: 5. As DNA, the CDR3 is TGTGCCAGCAGTCCGGGGGGGTATGACACCGGGGAGCTGTTTTTT. Its translation: CASSPGGYDTGELFF.

V usage is TRBV23-1 and J usage is TRBJ1-1, with TRBD1 matching over 9 bases. TRBV23-1 is placed among ORFs of uncertain function. The J segment lost 4 bases and the V segment lost 3 bases, leaving 3 bases of the junction unmatched. The CDR3 length is 14 residues. As DNA, the CDR3 is TGCGCCAGCAGTCACCGGACAGGGGCCACTGAAGCTTTCTTT. Translating it yields CASSHRTGATEAFF.

The chain carries TRBV19 and TRBJ2-7; D is ambiguous. The CDR3 runs 12 residues. Trimming removed 6 bases from V and 4 bases from J, with 10 bases in between. CDR1 is LNHDA, CDR2 SQIVND, per germline (reference sequence). The CDR3 nucleotides read TGTGCCAGTAGCCCCGGGTTATACGAGCAGTACTTC. It yields the protein CASSPGLYEQYF.

This clone was detected a few times. This sequence joins TRBV7-9 and TRBJ1-3, with D perhaps matching TRBD1 (5 bases). CDR1 SEHNR and CDR2 FQNEAQ come from the germline V gene (reference sequence). The germline V and J ends were trimmed by 0 bases and 9 bases, with 15 bases remaining between them. This CDR3 is built from 15 residues. The CDR3 DNA reads TGTGCCAGCAGCTTAGCGTGGGGCAGGAAAGTCACCATATATTTT. Translation gives CASSLAWGRKVTIYF.

The chain uses TRBV30 and TRBJ2-3; no definite D call. CDR1 is GTSNPN, CDR2 SVGIG, per germline (reference sequence). The CDR3 runs 13 residues. The V end was cut by 4 bases, the J end by 0 bases, with 8 bases between. DNA of the CDR3: TGTGCCTGGACTTCCGGGAGCACAGATACGCAGTATTTT. Encoded protein: CAWTSGSTDTQYF.

V and J are TRBV7-2 and TRBJ2-3; 11 bases line up with TRBD2. Germline loops: CDR1 SGHTA, CDR2 FQGNSA. CDR3 size: 16 residues. V dropped 4 bases and J dropped 5; count of bases not matched to a gene: 8. The CDR3 here is CASSYTGTSGIDTQYF. The CDR3 nucleotides read TGTGCCAGCAGCTACACCGGGACTAGCGGAATAGATACGCAGTATTTT.

The V and J genes are TRBV10-1 and TRBJ1-2, with 8 bases fitting TRBD1. The V and J ends lost 3 bases and 9 bases, in that order; junction bases with no gene match: 18. This CDR3 contains 17 residues. The germline V gene encodes CDR1 WNHNN and CDR2 SYGVQD (reference sequence). The CDR3: CASSELKRQGLRRRYTF. As DNA, the CDR3 is TGCGCCAGCAGTGAACTTAAGAGACAGGGGCTCAGACGGCGCTACACCTTC.

The chain recombines TRBV15 with TRBJ1-5; a weak D match, TRBD1 (6 bases). Trimming cost V 1 base and J 11 bases, with 24 bases left between them. Germline V CDR1 and CDR2: LNHNV, YYDKDF (reference sequence). This CDR3 contains 17 residues. The CDR3 spells CATSRGYQGQTSSAQHF. CDR3 DNA: TGTGCCACCAGCAGAGGTTACCAAGGACAGACCTCCTCGGCCCAGCATTTT.

V is TRBV6-5 and J is TRBJ1-4; possible D gene TRBD1, 5 bases. Trimming removed 2 bases at V and 9 bases at J, with 16 bases between. The CDR3 is made up of 15 amino acids. Germline loops: CDR1 MNHEY, CDR2 SVGAGI. The CDR3 loop is CASSYGAGGSKKLFF. For the CDR3, the DNA is TGTGCCAGCAGTTACGGGGCCGGGGGTTCGAAAAAACTGTTTTTT.

The CDR3 reads CASSRPGQGYYEQYF. CDR3 coding DNA: TGTGCCAGTAGTAGGCCGGGACAGGGGTACTACGAGCAGTACTTC. The chain couples TRBV19 to TRBJ2-7; 10 bases align to TRBD1. The junction had 6 bases not matched to a gene; V was cut back by 4 bases and J by 3 bases. This CDR3 spans 15 amino acids. Germline V gives CDR1 LNHDA, CDR2 SQIVND (reference sequence).

This clone was found once. The CDR3 here is CAISESSRPISGRSYEQYF. CDR3 bases: TGTGCCATCAGTGAGTCTAGCCGTCCAATTAGCGGGAGGTCCTACGAGCAGTACTTC. The rearrangement joins TRBV10-3 to TRBJ2-7; 10 nucleotides match TRBD2. V was pared by 0 bases and J by 1 base, with 12 bases of the junction left unmatched. The CDR3 has 19 amino acids. Looked up from germline, CDR1 is ENHRY and CDR2 is SYGVKD.

V is TRBV19 and J is TRBJ1-1; TRBD1 agrees at 12 bases. With 4 bases clipped from V and 6 bases from J, the junction kept 3 bases outside the gene matches. The CDR3 covers 14 residues. Germline CDR1 LNHDA, CDR2 SQIVND (reference sequence). The CDR3, as DNA: TGTGCCAGTAGTAGGGACAGGGGGCGAGCTGAAGCTTTCTTT. Residues: CASSRDRGRAEAFF.

DNA of the CDR3: TGTGCCAGCAGCCACCGGGGCCGAGGCTACGAGCAGTACTTC. As protein: CASSHRGRGYEQYF. V and J are TRBV7-2 and TRBJ2-7; D assignment may be TRBD1 or TRBD2 (5 bases each). V was pared by 5 bases and J by 3 bases, with 14 bases between. Germline V lookup: CDR1 SGHTA, CDR2 FQGNSA. CDR3 length: 14 residues.

This clone has only one observation. The rearrangement uses TRBV6-5 and TRBJ2-7, with 14 bases identical to TRBD2. Germline V gene lookup returns CDR1 MNHEY and CDR2 SVGAGI. J was trimmed by 6 bases and V by 7 bases; bases with no gene match: 2. This CDR3 is 13 amino acids long. DNA of the CDR3: TGTGCCAGCAAGGGACTAGCGGGGGTCGAGCAGTACTTC. Its translation: CASKGLAGVEQYF.

The chain couples TRBV11-3 to TRBJ1-1; TRBD1 is a possible D gene (6 bases). V lost 0 bases to trimming and J lost 6 bases, with 8 bases between them. The CDR3 is 13 amino acids. From germline, CDR1 is SGHNT and CDR2 YENEEA. DNA of the CDR3: TGTGCCAGCAGCTTAGATTCAGGGGCTGAAGCTTTCTTT. The encoded protein is CASSLDSGAEAFF. Full variable domain (missing parts from reference TRBV11-3 and TRBJ1-1): EAGVVQSPRYKIIEKKQPVAFWCNPISGHNTLYWYLQNLGQGPELLIRYENEEAVDDSQLPKDRFSAERLKGVDSTLKIQPAELGDSAVYLCASSLDSGAEAFFGQGTRLTVV.

The J gene is TRBJ1-2, the V gene TRBV30; D ambiguous. V dropped 3 bases and J dropped 8 bases, with 13 bases sitting between them. CDR1 and CDR2 (germline): GTSNPN, SVGIG (reference sequence). The CDR3 has 12 amino acids. CDR3 nucleotides: TGTGCCTGGAGCGCTCCGGGAGTAGGCTACACCTTC. It encodes CAWSAPGVGYTF.

This rearrangement joins TRBV19 to TRBJ2-3; 10 nucleotides align to TRBD2. V shed 1 base, J shed 4 bases, and the junction held 5 bases outside the gene matches. CDR1 and CDR2 from the germline V gene are LNHDA and SQIVND (reference sequence). The CDR3 sequence is 16 residues long. The CDR3 bases are TGTGCCAGTAGTATAGCGAGCGGGGGGGCGGCAGATACGCAGTATTTT. Translated: CASSIASGGAADTQYF.

The chain is built from TRBV19 and TRBJ2-5; 8 bases align to TRBD2. CDR3 length: 16 amino acids. V was clipped by 1 base and J by 2 bases; unmatched bases: 6. Germline V gene data show CDR1 as LNHDA and CDR2 as SQIVND (reference sequence). CDR3 protein: CASSIGWASGQETQYF. The CDR3 bases are TGTGCCAGTAGTATAGGCTGGGCTAGCGGGCAAGAGACCCAGTACTTC.

V and J are TRBV28 and TRBJ2-1; a possible D gene is TRBD2 (6 bases). Germline CDR1 MDHEN, CDR2 SYDVKM. The CDR3 contains 15 residues. Trimming removed 2 bases at V and 3 bases at J, with 11 bases between. The CDR3 loop is CASSLGGEIYNEQFF. In nucleotides, the CDR3 is TGTGCCAGCAGTTTAGGCGGGGAGATCTACAATGAGCAGTTCTTC.

The J gene is TRBJ2-1, the V gene TRBV28; either TRBD1 or TRBD2 may fit D (5 bases each). This CDR3 region has 14 residues. Germline CDR1 is MDHEN and CDR2 is SYDVKM. With 6 bases removed from V and 9 bases from J, the gap between germline ends came to 18 bases. The CDR3 reads CASRKTLGTGEQFF. Written as DNA, the CDR3 is TGTGCCAGCAGGAAGACACTCGGGACGGGTGAGCAGTTCTTC.

This clone was seen only a few times. The chain has TRBV10-2 and TRBJ2-7; D is undetermined. Trimming removed 6 bases from V and 0 bases from J, with 12 bases in between. CDR3 length equals 14 residues. Germline values: CDR1 WSHSY, CDR2 SAAADI. CDR3 residues: CASSRTAYSYEQYF. Written as DNA, the CDR3 is TGCGCCAGCAGCCGGACGGCTTACTCCTACGAGCAGTACTTC.

The genes are TRBV24-1 and TRBJ1-1; 9 positions agree with TRBD1. CDR3 length: 17 amino acids. Germline trimming cut 1 base from V and 4 bases from J; bases unmatched to any gene: 9. CDR1 and CDR2 (germline): KGHDR, SFDVKD. The CDR3 DNA reads as TGTGCCACCAGTGATTTCGCTACAGGGGGCTCGGCCACTGAAGCTTTCTTT. Translated: CATSDFATGGSATEAFF.

The CDR3 DNA sequence: TGTGCCAGCAGTCCCCCTTTAGCGGGGGGGCGGCACTACGAGCAGTACTTC. Translating gives CASSPPLAGGRHYEQYF. The rearrangement links TRBV27 to TRBJ2-7, with 11 bases identical to TRBD2. V was pared by 5 bases and J by 3 bases, with 12 bases of the junction left unmatched. The CDR3 extends over 17 amino acids. Germline assignment: CDR1 MNHEY and CDR2 SMNVEV (reference sequence).

The chain employs TRBV11-1 and TRBJ2-1; D may be TRBD1 or TRBD2 (5 bases each). In germline, CDR1 is SGHAT, CDR2 FQDESV (reference sequence). This CDR3 has 16 amino acids. V shed 4 bases and J shed 0 bases, with 13 bases lying between them. CDR3 in amino acids: CASSSPGRRSYNEQFF. Written as DNA, the CDR3 is TGTGCCAGCAGCTCACCGGGACGCCGCTCCTACAATGAGCAGTTCTTC.

Only one count was recorded for this clone. The V call is TRBV7-2, the J call TRBJ2-3; 7 nucleotides agree with TRBD1. In germline, CDR1 is SGHTA, CDR2 FQGNSA. The V gene end was trimmed by 5 bases and the J gene end by 3 bases; junction bases not matched to a gene: 8. The CDR3 extends over 15 amino acids. This CDR3 reads CASSLRWDRTDTQYF. As DNA, the CDR3 is TGTGCCAGCAGCCTAAGGTGGGACAGAACAGATACGCAGTATTTT. Full variable domain (missing parts from reference TRBV7-2 and TRBJ2-3): GAGVSQSPSNKVTEKGKDVELRCDPISGHTALYWYRQSLGQGLEFLIYFQGNSAPDKSGLPSDRFSAERTGGSVSTLTIQRTQQEDSAVYLCASSLRWDRTDTQYFGPGTRLTVL.

This chain links TRBV27 with TRBJ2-3; possible D gene TRBD2, 6 bases. This CDR3 is built from 12 residues. Germline CDR1 reads MNHEY; CDR2 reads SMNVEV (reference sequence). V lost 9 bases and J lost 4, with 11 bases in between. Written as DNA, the CDR3 is TGTGCCAGGGGACTTTCCCCAGATACGCAGTATTTT. Translating gives CARGLSPDTQYF.

The chain is built from TRBV7-9 and TRBJ2-3; 7 bases are a match to TRBD1. The CDR3 is 14 amino acids. V was clipped by 3 bases and J by 4 bases; unmatched bases: 4. The germline CDR1 and CDR2 sequences are SEHNR and FQNEAQ (reference sequence). CDR3 in amino acids: CASSFTTGSDTQYF. In nucleotides, the CDR3 is TGTGCCAGCAGCTTCACGACAGGGTCAGATACGCAGTATTTT.